Sequencing of this T cell receptor (beta chain) was carried out in a study of Graves' ophthalmopathy and Graves' hyperthyroidism. The V gene's germline CDR1 is SGDLS and CDR2 YYNGEE. The CDR3 has 15 amino acids. Deletions cut 4 bases from V and 12 bases from J, with 25 bases between. About this clonotype itself: The antigen remains undetermined.

Study findings and constraints: Ophthalmopathy progression predictions by the model showed 72.22% specificity and about 71% sensitivity. A model built from 13 signatures distinguished ophthalmopathy from stable hyperthyroidism with 85% to 90% sensitivity and less than 83% specificity.

CDR3 regions of TCR beta were amplified from RNA transcripts. HTBI primers were employed in first-round RT-PCR, then a second-round multiplex PCR followed. TCRdb fed the multiplex PCR reads into MiXCR, producing one record per CDR3 protein. The table lists about 550,000 distinct CDR3 sequences, under 45% of them singletons, with around 4% in the top ten. The rearrangement uses TRBV9 and TRBJ1-2; no reliable D call. The sequenced material came from peripheral blood or thyroid tissue (not recorded which). The TCR sequence derives from an adult man with Graves' hyperthyroidism. Written as DNA, the CDR3 is TGTGCCAGCAGCTTACGGTCGGGCAGGTTCTCTGGAAACACCTTC. Protein product: CASSLRSGRFSGNTF.